What follows are 27 T cell receptor beta chains derived from one specimen sequenced in a study of control samples from healthy donors and cancer patients. This table comes from immunoSEQ multiplex PCR, and its TCRdb copy is limited to in-frame clones, with some not included. Here the sample spans under 200,000 clones, 93% being singletons. The sample taken for sequencing was blood. The receptors originated from a woman aged 55-69 years in good health.

The chain has TRBV11-3 and TRBJ1-1; 11 bases align to TRBD1. The germline gives CDR1 SGHNT, CDR2 YENEEA. V lost 5 bases, J lost 3 bases, and 2 bases stayed unmatched. The length of the CDR3 is 14 residues. The CDR3 reads CASSRTGGYTEAFF. The CDR3 bases are TGTGCCAGCAGCCGGACAGGGGGCTACACTGAAGCTTTCTTT.

V usage is TRBV6-5 and J usage is TRBJ1-5; no clear D gene. From germline, CDR1 is MNHEY and CDR2 SVGAGI. The CDR3 is 13 residues long. Trimming took 0 bases from V and 11 from J, leaving 11 bases between them. Here the CDR3 DNA reads TGTGCCAGCAGTTACTCGAAATTCCAGACCCAGCATTTT. This translates into CASSYSKFQTQHF.

The V and J genes are TRBV5-6 and TRBJ1-1; D gene ambiguous. V gave up 0 bases and J gave up 1 base, with 4 bases separating them. The CDR3 runs 13 residues. Germline CDR1 reads SGHDT; CDR2 reads YYEEEE. The CDR3 protein is CASSLDWNTEAFF. The CDR3 DNA reads TGTGCCAGCAGCTTGGACTGGAACACTGAAGCTTTCTTT.

The chain links TRBV18 to TRBJ2-1; 13 nucleotides agree with TRBD2. Germline-derived CDR1 and CDR2 are KGHSH and LQKENI. The trim removed 6 bases at V and 14 bases at J, leaving 13 bases unmatched. This CDR3 contains 15 residues. CDR3 amino acids: CASSPTWTSGGPEFF. DNA of the CDR3: TGTGCCAGCTCCCCGACATGGACTAGCGGGGGCCCTGAGTTCTTC.

The chain links TRBV7-2 to TRBJ1-4; weak D call: TRBD1 (6 bases). Trimming cost V 6 bases and J 5 bases, with 10 bases left between them. The CDR3 contains 13 residues. The germline V gene has CDR1 SGHTA and CDR2 FQGNSA. DNA of the CDR3: TGTGCCAGCAGACAGGGCAACAATGAAAAACTGTTTTTT. As protein: CASRQGNNEKLFF.

The chain combines TRBV4-2 with TRBJ1-5, with a tentative D call TRBD1 (5 bases). CDR1 is LGHNA and CDR2 is YNFKEQ in the germline V gene. The CDR3 spans 16 residues. Between the trimmed V and J ends, which lost 4 bases and 3 bases, there was a span of 16 bases. CDR3 protein: CASSPTGQGPNQPQHF. CDR3 nucleotide sequence: TGTGCCAGCAGCCCAACCGGACAAGGGCCCAATCAGCCCCAGCATTTT.

The chain links TRBV9 to TRBJ1-1; 9 bases are shared with TRBD1. The length of the CDR3 is 14 residues. Looked up from germline, CDR1 is SGDLS and CDR2 is YYNGEE. V lost 4 bases, J lost 4 bases, and 5 bases stayed unmatched. In nucleotides, the CDR3 is TGTGCCAGCAGCACGACAGGGGGTGGCACTGAAGCTTTCTTT. This gives the protein CASSTTGGGTEAFF. The full variable domain, completed using reference TRBV9 and TRBJ1-1, is DSGVTQTPKHLITATGQRVTLRCSPRSGDLSVYWYQQSLDQGLQFLIQYYNGEERAKGNILERFSAQQFPDLHSELNLSSLELGDSALYFCASSTTGGGTEAFFGQGTRLTVV.

The CDR3 sequence: CASSLLAGGPHEQYF. The CDR3 DNA sequence: TGTGCCAGCAGCTTATTAGCGGGGGGGCCCCACGAGCAGTACTTC. The rearrangement uses TRBV7-9 and TRBJ2-7; 11 bases align to TRBD2. Germline CDR1 SEHNR, CDR2 FQNEAQ (reference sequence). With V trimmed by 2 bases and J by 5 bases, 5 bases remained unmatched. The CDR3 contains 15 residues.

The chain employs TRBV7-8 and TRBJ2-2; 8 bases are a match to TRBD1. Germline V gene sequence: CDR1 SGHVS, CDR2 FQNEAQ. Trimming at V came to 5 bases and at J to 4 bases, leaving 6 bases not matched to a gene. The CDR3 loop spans 15 amino acids. The CDR3 nucleotides are TGTGCCAGCAGCGGAGGACAGGGTGCCACCGGGGAGCTGTTTTTT. It codes for CASSGGQGATGELFF.

This chain connects TRBV5-1 to TRBJ1-2; 8 bases are shared with TRBD1. The V gene end was trimmed by 0 bases and the J gene end by 6 bases; junction bases not matched to a gene: 10. Germline V lookup: CDR1 SGHRS, CDR2 YFSETQ. The CDR3 extends over 16 amino acids. The CDR3 nucleotides are TGCGCCAGCAGCTTGGCAACCCTGACAGGGGATGATGGCTACACCTTC. It specifies CASSLATLTGDDGYTF.

The rearrangement links TRBV25-1 to TRBJ1-5; 11 bases agree with TRBD1. CDR1 is MGHDK, CDR2 SYGVNS, per germline. V shed 2 bases, J shed 0 bases, and the junction held 3 bases outside the gene matches. The CDR3 sequence is 17 residues long. Here the CDR3 DNA reads TGTGCCAGCAGTGAACCCGGGACAGGGGGTAGCAATCAGCCCCAGCATTTT. Translation gives CASSEPGTGGSNQPQHF.

V usage is TRBV10-3 and J usage is TRBJ1-6, with 7 nucleotides matching TRBD1. The CDR3 is 17 amino acids. In germline, CDR1 is ENHRY, CDR2 SYGVKD. V dropped 4 bases and J dropped 0; count of bases not matched to a gene: 6. CDR3 coding DNA: TGTGCCATCAGTGGCCCGGGACAGAGCTCCTATAATTCACCCCTCCACTTT. Translation gives CAISGPGQSSYNSPLHF.

The chain recombines TRBV30 with TRBJ1-1; 7 nucleotides agree with TRBD1. Per the germline V gene, CDR1 is GTSNPN and CDR2 is SVGIG (reference sequence). The CDR3 is made up of 13 amino acids. Trimming took 1 base from V and 11 from J; bases not matched to a gene: 10. Here the CDR3 DNA reads TGTGCCTGGAGTGCAGGGACAGAGACCTTGGCTTTCTTT. It codes for CAWSAGTETLAFF.

The rearrangement uses TRBV11-3 and TRBJ1-1; D is unresolved. The germline V gene has CDR1 SGHNT and CDR2 YENEEA. V lost 1 base, J lost 4 bases, and 7 bases lay in between. This CDR3 is 13 amino acids long. In DNA, the CDR3 is TGTGCCAGCAGCTTAGCCCCATCCACTGAAGCTTTCTTT. This encodes CASSLAPSTEAFF.

The chain joins TRBV7-2 to TRBJ1-6, with TRBD1 matching over 7 bases. The CDR3 is 15 residues long. Unmatched junction bases numbered 7, after V lost 5 bases and J lost 6 bases. In germline, CDR1 is SGHTA, CDR2 FQGNSA. Written as DNA, the CDR3 is TGTGCCAGCAGCCCGTCGGGACAGACTAATTCACCCCTCCACTTT. It yields the protein CASSPSGQTNSPLHF.

The chain combines TRBV7-2 with TRBJ1-6; D unclear. V was trimmed by 5 bases and J by 8 bases, leaving 16 bases between them. There are 15 residues in the CDR3. Germline V gives CDR1 SGHTA, CDR2 FQGNSA. This CDR3 is CASSAISNPHSPLHF. DNA of the CDR3: TGTGCCAGCAGCGCGATAAGCAACCCCCATTCACCCCTCCACTTT.

The V gene is TRBV29-1, the J gene TRBJ1-4; D unclear. This CDR3 comprises 12 residues. Deletions cut 5 bases from V and 5 bases from J, with 9 bases between. Germline V CDR1 and CDR2: SQVTM, ANQGSEA. The CDR3 DNA follows: TGCAGCGTTCTAACGACCAATGAAAAACTGTTTTTT. Protein sequence: CSVLTTNEKLFF.

The chain combines TRBV6-6 with TRBJ1-2; 7 bases align to TRBD1. Germline V gene lookup returns CDR1 MNHNY and CDR2 SVGAGI (reference sequence). This CDR3 is 14 amino acids long. V shed 2 bases, J shed 6 bases, and the junction held 6 bases outside the gene matches. In DNA, the CDR3 is TGTGCCAGCAGTTACGGGACAGACGTGGATGGCTACACCTTC. Translating gives CASSYGTDVDGYTF.

The chain uses TRBV7-2 and TRBJ1-1; D unclear. Looked up from germline, CDR1 is SGHTA and CDR2 is FQGNSA. The V gene lost 8 bases and the J gene lost 3 bases, with 13 bases spanning the gap. The CDR3 is made up of 13 amino acids. CDR3: CASFTSSYTEAFF. The CDR3 bases are TGTGCCAGCTTCACTAGCAGCTACACTGAAGCTTTCTTT.

This sequence joins TRBV6-5 and TRBJ1-1, with 7 bases identical to TRBD1. There are 15 residues in the CDR3. Germline V gives CDR1 MNHEY, CDR2 SVGAGI. V lost 6 bases and J lost 6; bases outside the gene matches: 13. For the CDR3, the DNA is TGTGCCAGCAGCGGCACAGGGGCCAATAAACCTGAAGCTTTCTTT. Translation: CASSGTGANKPEAFF.

The chain joins TRBV7-9 to TRBJ1-2; a weak D match, TRBD1 (5 bases). The V gene lost 7 bases and the J gene lost 4 bases, with 19 bases spanning the gap. The CDR3 runs 15 residues. CDR1 SEHNR and CDR2 FQNEAQ come from the germline V gene (reference sequence). The CDR3 DNA reads TGTGCCAGCACCTACACGGGGGGTCTTAGCTATGGCTACACCTTC. It is translated as CASTYTGGLSYGYTF.

The V call is TRBV7-8, the J call TRBJ1-2; D is unresolved. Germline V gene sequence: CDR1 SGHVS, CDR2 FQNEAQ. CDR3 size: 12 residues. Between the trimmed V and J ends, which lost 4 bases and 13 bases, there was a span of 16 bases. The CDR3 coding sequence is TGTGCCAGCAGCTCTCCCCGCACTGATCCCACCTTC. This sequence encodes CASSSPRTDPTF.

The chain joins TRBV5-6 to TRBJ2-5; tentative D call: TRBD2 (5 bases). Trimming pared 5 bases from V and 5 bases from J, leaving 19 bases between. The CDR3 covers 15 residues. CDR1 and CDR2 (germline): SGHDT, YYEEEE. The CDR3 nucleotides read TGTGCCAGCAGTTATCCGGGCTCATCGGGGGAGACCCAGTACTTC. Amino acid sequence: CASSYPGSSGETQYF.

The V call is TRBV25-1, the J call TRBJ1-2; the D is unclear. V was clipped by 2 bases and J by 5 bases, with 12 bases between them. CDR1 is MGHDK and CDR2 is SYGVNS in the germline V gene. CDR3 length: 14 residues. CDR3 in amino acids: CASSERVRTYGYTF. CDR3 DNA sequence: TGTGCCAGCAGTGAAAGGGTCAGGACTTATGGCTACACCTTC.

V is TRBV9 and J is TRBJ1-3; a possible D gene is TRBD1 (6 bases). This CDR3 is built from 15 residues. Germline CDR1 reads SGDLS; CDR2 reads YYNGEE. V shed 2 bases and J shed 0 bases, with 9 bases lying between them. The CDR3 loop is CASSVSQGSGNTIYF. In DNA form, the CDR3 reads TGTGCCAGCAGCGTGTCACAGGGCTCTGGAAACACCATATATTTT.

This rearrangement joins TRBV5-1 to TRBJ2-5; TRBD1 matches at 7 bases. Trimming took 0 bases from V and 4 from J; bases not matched to a gene: 3. This CDR3 has 14 amino acids. The germline CDR1 and CDR2 sequences are SGHRS and YFSETQ. DNA for the CDR3: TGCGCCAGCAGCTTGGGACAGGGCGGAGAGACCCAGTACTTC. The encoded protein is CASSLGQGGETQYF. Variable domain in full (rest from reference TRBV5-1 and TRBJ2-5): KAGVTQTPRYLIKTRGQQVTLSCSPISGHRSVSWYQQTPGQGLQFLFEYFSETQRNKGNFPGRFSGRQFSNSRSEMNVSTLELGDSALYLCASSLGQGGETQYFGPGTRLLVL.

J is TRBJ2-5 and V is TRBV6-2 or TRBV6-3, with 12 bases aligning to TRBD2. In germline, CDR1 is MNHEY, CDR2 SVGEGT. This CDR3 comprises 17 residues. Unmatched junction bases numbered 6, after V lost 3 bases and J lost 1 base. The CDR3 DNA reads TGTGCCAGCAGTTATGCTAGCGGGGGGGCCTCCCAAGAGACCCAGTACTTC. As protein: CASSYASGGASQETQYF.